The 9 T cell receptor beta chains reported below all come from one sample, sequenced in a study of CD8+ T cells in alopecia areata. Following extraction, RNA underwent reverse transcription to cDNA, which served as the sequencing template. Measured with immunoSEQ multiplex PCR; TCRdb has only the in-frame clones, and not every one. The table lists about 150,000 clones, around 55% of them singletons. Sequences were derived from CD8+ T cells sorted from blood, sampled at week 0. These receptors were obtained from a human donor with alopecia areata.

This chain connects TRBV27 to TRBJ1-2; D call uncertain. This CDR3 region has 13 residues. Trimming removed 5 bases at V and 3 bases at J, with 10 bases between. Germline assignment: CDR1 MNHEY and CDR2 SMNVEV (reference sequence). CDR3 sequence reads: CASSRSGDYGYTF. The DNA for the CDR3 is TGTGCCAGCAGTAGATCCGGGGACTATGGCTACACCTTC.

CDR3 region: CSVGGGSGANVLTF. The CDR3 region has the DNA TGCAGCGTTGGAGGGGGCTCGGGGGCCAACGTCCTGACTTTC. The chain links TRBV29-1 to TRBJ2-6; 7 bases align to TRBD1. V shed 4 bases, J shed 4 bases, and the junction held 4 bases outside the gene matches. This CDR3 contains 14 residues. The germline CDR1 and CDR2 sequences are SQVTM and ANQGSEA.

The table lists this clone with a count of one. CDR3 in amino acids: CASSLGTSGGRGETQYF. CDR3 sequence (DNA): TGTGCCAGCAGCCTCGGGACTAGCGGGGGGCGGGGAGAGACCCAGTACTTC. The chain combines TRBV7-2 with TRBJ2-5; 15 nucleotides match TRBD2. The germline gives CDR1 SGHTA, CDR2 FQGNSA. This CDR3 contains 17 residues. The ends lost 5 bases at V and 4 bases at J; junction bases unmatched: 8. Combining the CDR3 with reference TRBV7-2 and TRBJ2-5 gives the whole variable domain GAGVSQSPSNKVTEKGKDVELRCDPISGHTALYWYRQSLGQGLEFLIYFQGNSAPDKSGLPSDRFSAERTGGSVSTLTIQRTQQEDSAVYLCASSLGTSGGRGETQYFGPGTRLLVL.

There are a few counts of this clone. The chain carries TRBV30 and TRBJ2-5; tentative D call: TRBD1 (5 bases). CDR3 length: 15 amino acids. V was pared by 0 bases and J by 2 bases, with 13 bases between. The germline gives CDR1 GTSNPN, CDR2 SVGIG (reference sequence). The CDR3 is CAWSVEYRQQETQYF. In nucleotides, the CDR3 is TGTGCCTGGAGTGTTGAATATCGACAGCAAGAGACCCAGTACTTC.

A few counts support this clone. The gene calls are TRBV25-1 and TRBJ2-3, with 10 bases that match TRBD1. With 7 bases clipped from V and 4 bases from J, the junction kept 11 bases outside the gene matches. The germline gives CDR1 MGHDK, CDR2 SYGVNS. The CDR3 length is 16 residues. CDR3 sequence reads: CASTFPGTGAADTQYF. CDR3 coding DNA: TGTGCCAGCACCTTCCCCGGGACAGGGGCCGCAGATACGCAGTATTTT.

The CDR3 loop is CASSPQSRDRSYEQYF. The CDR3 nucleotides read TGTGCCAGCAGCCCACAATCCCGGGACAGGTCCTACGAGCAGTACTTC. The rearrangement joins TRBV11-2 to TRBJ2-7, with TRBD1 matching 8 bases. There are 16 residues in the CDR3. The trim removed 5 bases at V and 1 base at J, leaving 10 bases unmatched. Germline lookup yields CDR1 SGHAT and CDR2 FQNNGV.

The J gene is TRBJ1-6, the V gene TRBV30; maybe TRBD1 (5 bases). This CDR3 spans 14 amino acids. Per the germline V gene, CDR1 is GTSNPN and CDR2 is SVGIG (reference sequence). V dropped 6 bases and J dropped 9 bases, with 18 bases sitting between them. This chain's CDR3 is CACQLAGTFSPLHF. CDR3 nucleotide sequence: TGTGCCTGCCAACTTGCAGGGACCTTTTCACCCCTCCACTTT.

This chain joins TRBV15 and TRBJ2-2; TRBD1 or TRBD2 may be the D gene (5 bases each). This CDR3 is built from 17 residues. Germline values: CDR1 LNHNV, CDR2 YYDKDF (reference sequence). Trimming pared 0 bases from V and 0 bases from J, leaving 11 bases between. CDR3 DNA sequence: TGTGCCACCAGCAGAGAGTGGGGGACGGCGAACACCGGGGAGCTGTTTTTT. Translation: CATSREWGTANTGELFF.

This rearrangement joins TRBV25-1 to TRBJ2-7, with unresolved D. Trimming left V 0 bases short and J 6 bases short, with 6 bases between. CDR3 length equals 12 residues. Germline-derived CDR1 and CDR2 are MGHDK and SYGVNS. The CDR3 DNA follows: TGTGCCAGCAGTGAATATCCCTCCGAGCAGTACTTC. Translating gives CASSEYPSEQYF.